One T cell receptor beta chain is described in this entry. What it binds is not known. The record originates from a study of T cell repertoires in cytomegalovirus infection. Study-level findings and limits: HLA-C-restricted CMV clonotypes gave the most frequent clonotype in two of eight donors.

TCRdb called the reads again in MiXCR, with one record for every CDR3 protein. The sample carries roughly 120,000 distinct CDR3 sequences, 25% to 30% recorded once. The ends were cut back, 5 bases at V and 4 bases at J, with 14 bases in the middle. The CDR3 loop spans 14 amino acids. Germline V gene lookup returns CDR1 SGHTA and CDR2 FQGNSA. The sample was CD8+ T cells from cultured PBMCs, taken from culture after CMV antigen stimulation. This receptor was obtained from a human donor in good health (CMV status not recorded). Some clones in this sample may be carry-over from other donors' samples. The rearrangement links TRBV7-2 to TRBJ1-2, with D perhaps matching TRBD1 (5 bases). This CDR3 is CASSGDSVFYGYTF. The CDR3 coding sequence is TGTGCCAGCAGCGGAGACAGCGTTTTCTATGGCTACACCTTC.